These T cell receptor beta chains were read from a single sample in a study of shared clonotypes between healthy human individuals. This table comes from immunoSEQ multiplex PCR, and its TCRdb copy is limited to in-frame clones, with some not included. This repertoire shows about 2 million clones, roughly 95% found once; its top ten account for approximately 1.2%. Sequencing used naive CD8+ T cells sorted from blood. The receptors originated from a young man in good health. CDR3s include the opening cysteine and the closing phenylalanine or tryptophan. The D gene is left open where the match is weak. Not every row has a clone size; where given, it reads once, few, many or a size class.

J: TRBJ2-2; D: TRBD1; V: TRBV7-9; size: NA; DNA: TGTGCCAGCAGCTTAGGACCGGACAGGGGGCTTGACACCGGGGAGCTGTTTTTT; CDR3: CASSLGPDRGLDTGELFF
J: TRBJ2-7; D: NA; V: TRBV28; size: NA; DNA: TGTGCCAGCAGTTTTTATCGTGGATACGAGCAGTACTTC; CDR3: CASSFYRGYEQYF
J: TRBJ1-1; D: NA; V: TRBV27; size: NA; DNA: TGTGCCAGCAGTTTGTCCAATCCGGGACCCCATGAAGCTTTCTTT; CDR3: CASSLSNPGPHEAFF
J: TRBJ1-2; D: TRBD1; V: TRBV5-4; size: NA; DNA: TGTGCCAGCAGCTTACAGGGGAGTCACTATGGCTACACCTTC; CDR3: CASSLQGSHYGYTF
J: TRBJ2-7; D: TRBD2; V: TRBV10-3; size: NA; DNA: TGTGCCATCAGGGCTAGCGGCTCCTACGAGCAGTACTTC; CDR3: CAIRASGSYEQYF
J: TRBJ2-7; D: NA; V: TRBV5-1; size: NA; DNA: TGCGCCAGCAGCTTGGTGGCGGGGACTTACGAGCAGTACTTC; CDR3: CASSLVAGTYEQYF
J: TRBJ2-7; D: TRBD2; V: TRBV6-5; size: once; DNA: TGTGCCAGCAGTTACTCGGTGGGACTAGCGACCTACGAGCAGTACTTC; CDR3: CASSYSVGLATYEQYF
J: TRBJ2-3; D: TRBD2; V: TRBV7-6; size: NA; DNA: TGTGCCAGCAGCCCAGAGCGGGAGAGCACAGATACGCAGTATTTT; CDR3: CASSPERESTDTQYF
J: TRBJ2-7; D: NA; V: TRBV4-1; size: NA; DNA: TGCGCCAGCAGCCTGCGGGACAGAGGGTACGAGCAGTACTTC; CDR3: CASSLRDRGYEQYF
J: TRBJ2-2; D: NA; V: TRBV27; size: once; DNA: TGTGCCAGCAGTTCTCTAGGTGTGAGAGAGGTCTTATCCGGGGAGCTGTTTTTT; CDR3: CASSSLGVREVLSGELFF
J: TRBJ2-7; D: NA; V: TRBV27; size: NA; DNA: TGTGCCAGCAGATCCGAGACCTGGAGCTCCTACGAGCAGTACTTC; CDR3: CASRSETWSSYEQYF
J: TRBJ2-3; D: NA; V: TRBV28; size: NA; DNA: TGTGCCAGCAGCCCAAGCGGGCTTTTACGAGATACGCAGTATTTT; CDR3: CASSPSGLLRDTQYF
J: TRBJ1-2; D: NA; V: TRBV25-1; size: NA; DNA: TGTGCCAGCAGTGAATCGGGAAACTATGGCTACACCTTC; CDR3: CASSESGNYGYTF
J: TRBJ2-3; D: TRBD2; V: TRBV7-9; size: NA; DNA: TGTGCCAGCAGCCACCCCGGGACTAGCGGCACAGATACGCAGTATTTT; CDR3: CASSHPGTSGTDTQYF
J: TRBJ2-3; D: TRBD2; V: TRBV19; size: NA; DNA: TGTGCCAGTAGTATTGAGAAAGAGTCTAGCGGACCCACAGATACGCAGTATTTT; CDR3: CASSIEKESSGPTDTQYF
J: TRBJ1-4; D: TRBD1; V: TRBV13; size: NA; DNA: TGTGCCACCCAGTCCCGGGGACAGCAGAATGAAAAACTGTTTTTT; CDR3: CATQSRGQQNEKLFF
J: TRBJ1-1; D: NA; V: TRBV7-8; size: NA; DNA: TGTGCCAGCACCTCATGGGACACTGAAGCTTTCTTT; CDR3: CASTSWDTEAFF
J: TRBJ2-3; D: NA; V: TRBV4-1; size: NA; DNA: TGCGCCAGCAGCCAAGATCTTCGGCCGGATACGCAGTATTTT; CDR3: CASSQDLRPDTQYF
J: TRBJ1-5; D: NA; V: TRBV27; size: NA; DNA: TGTGCCAGCAGTGCAACCTCGGGGCCTCACCTGCCCCAGCATTTT; CDR3: CASSATSGPHLPQHF
J: TRBJ2-7; D: NA; V: TRBV7-9; size: NA; DNA: TGTGCCAGCAGTCCCCTAGGGTACGAGCAGTACTTC; CDR3: CASSPLGYEQYF
J: TRBJ1-4; D: NA; V: TRBV2; size: NA; DNA: TGTGCCAGCAGTGAAGGGCAGGATCATGAAAAACTGTTTTTT; CDR3: CASSEGQDHEKLFF
J: TRBJ1-5; D: NA; V: TRBV19; size: NA; DNA: TGTGCCAGTAGTCCGCAGGGGTACAGCAATCAGCCCCAGCATTTT; CDR3: CASSPQGYSNQPQHF
J: TRBJ2-1; D: TRBD2; V: TRBV30; size: NA; DNA: TGTGCCTGGAGCGGGGAACTAGCGGGGGCCTACAATGAGCAGTTCTTC; CDR3: CAWSGELAGAYNEQFF
J: TRBJ2-7; D: TRBD1; V: TRBV19; size: NA; DNA: TGTGCCAGTAGTATAGATTGGGGACAGCCATCTTACGAGCAGTACTTC; CDR3: CASSIDWGQPSYEQYF
J: TRBJ1-2; D: TRBD1; V: TRBV9; size: NA; DNA: TGTGCCAGCAGCGGCCGACAGGGGAGAGCACAAAACTATGGCTACACCTTC; CDR3: CASSGRQGRAQNYGYTF
J: TRBJ1-4; D: NA; V: TRBV9; size: once; DNA: TGTGCCAGCAGCGTAGACGGGGCAAGGGAAAAACTGTTTTTT; CDR3: CASSVDGAREKLFF
J: TRBJ1-1; D: TRBD1; V: TRBV4-1; size: NA; DNA: TGCGCCAGCAGCCAGGCGTCCCAGGGGGGGGTCCCTGAAGCTTTCTTT; CDR3: CASSQASQGGVPEAFF
J: TRBJ2-7; D: NA; V: TRBV6-5; size: NA; DNA: TGTGCCAGCACCCCAACAGGAGCCTACGAGCAGTACTTC; CDR3: CASTPTGAYEQYF
J: TRBJ2-2; D: TRBD2; V: TRBV7-9; size: NA; DNA: TGTGCCAGCATCCCAGCGGGGAGGAACACCGGGGAGCTGTTTTTT; CDR3: CASIPAGRNTGELFF
J: TRBJ2-1; D: NA; V: TRBV9; size: NA; DNA: TGTGCCAGCAGCGTAGGGGCGGGTAACTCCTACAATGAGCAGTTCTTC; CDR3: CASSVGAGNSYNEQFF
J: TRBJ1-3; D: NA; V: TRBV4-3; size: NA; DNA: TGCGCCAGCAGCCCGACTGGGACATATGGAAACACCATATATTTT; CDR3: CASSPTGTYGNTIYF
J: TRBJ1-1; D: TRBD1; V: TRBV7-6; size: NA; DNA: TGTGCCAGCAGCCAATCCGGGACAGGGGGCGAAGACACTGAAGCTTTCTTT; CDR3: CASSQSGTGGEDTEAFF
J: TRBJ2-5; D: TRBD2; V: TRBV2; size: NA; DNA: TGTGCCAGCAGTGGAACTAGCGGGGGGGTAAGAGGAGAGACCCAGTACTTC; CDR3: CASSGTSGGVRGETQYF
J: TRBJ2-3; D: TRBD1; V: TRBV7-9; size: once; DNA: TGTGCCAGCAGCTTAACGACAGGGCCCACAGATACGCAGTATTTT; CDR3: CASSLTTGPTDTQYF
J: TRBJ1-1; D: NA; V: TRBV19; size: NA; DNA: TGTGCCAGTAGTCCCGCGGTTCCTGAAGCTTTCTTT; CDR3: CASSPAVPEAFF
J: TRBJ1-2; D: TRBD1; V: TRBV6-1; size: NA; DNA: TGTGCCAGCAGTGAATCCCGGACAGGGGCGGTCTATGGCTACACCTTC; CDR3: CASSESRTGAVYGYTF
J: TRBJ2-1; D: TRBD2; V: TRBV27; size: NA; DNA: TGTGCCAGCAGTTTATTCCCCCAGGCCGGACTAGCGGGTGATGAGCAGTTCTTC; CDR3: CASSLFPQAGLAGDEQFF
J: TRBJ1-1; D: NA; V: TRBV13; size: NA; DNA: TGTGCCAGCAGCTTACAGGGTAACACTGAAGCTTTCTTT; CDR3: CASSLQGNTEAFF